Listed below are T cell receptor beta chains from one sample, sequenced in a study of T-cell memory formation after mild COVID-19. TCRdb re-derived calls from the 5' RACE reads in MiXCR, one entry per CDR3 protein. The sample holds under 350,000 distinct CDR3 sequences; roughly 15% are singletons and the top ten take 22%. Sample: PBMCs or a T cell subset sorted from them (not recorded which). These receptors came from a man between 18 and 29 years old who had mild COVID-19 (a few samples of this study predate the infection). Cell type and time point are not known. The CDR3 runs from the conserved cysteine through the conserved F or W. D genes are given only for firm matches. Clone size is given for some rows only: seen once, a few or many times, or a class if the clone is expanded.

.	TRBV12-3/TRBV12-4	few	TRBJ1-1	TGTGCCAGCAGTGCCTTCGGGGTTAGGACTGAAGCTTTCTTT	CASSAFGVRTEAFF
.	TRBV6-2/TRBV6-3	.	TRBJ2-2	TGTGCCAGCAGACCCCCCCTTGGCGCCGGGGAGCTGTTTTTT	CASRPPLGAGELFF
TRBD1	TRBV25-1	few	TRBJ2-7	TGTGCCAGCAGCGCCTTTGAGGACAGGGGTTACGAGCAGTACTTC	CASSAFEDRGYEQYF
.	TRBV11-2	.	TRBJ1-3	TGTGCCAGCAGCTCCGCAGTTGACAGCTCTGGAAACACCATATATTTT	CASSSAVDSSGNTIYF
TRBD1	TRBV4-1	few	TRBJ2-5	TGCGCCAGCAGCCAAGTGTACAGGGGAAAGACCCAGTACTTC	CASSQVYRGKTQYF
.	TRBV4-3	.	TRBJ2-7	TGCGCCAGCAGCCGACCGAAGGACGAGCAGTACTTC	CASSRPKDEQYF
.	TRBV6-5	.	TRBJ1-1	TGTGCCAGCACTCGCGACGGTGCGAACACTGAAGCTTTCTTT	CASTRDGANTEAFF
.	TRBV12-3/TRBV12-4	.	TRBJ2-7	TGTGCCAGCAGTTTGGCAGGGATAGTGGGTCTGTACTTC	CASSLAGIVGLYF
.	TRBV5-1	few	TRBJ2-6	TGCGCCAGCAGCGAGCGGACAGACCTAATAGCAGGGGCCAACGTCCTGACTTTC	CASSERTDLIAGANVLTF
TRBD1	TRBV29-1	few	TRBJ1-1	TGCAGCGTTGTCGCGGGACAGTTGAACACTGAAGCTTTCTTT	CSVVAGQLNTEAFF
TRBD1	TRBV5-1	.	TRBJ1-2	TGCGCCAGCAGCTTACAGGGGGTCTATGGCTACACCTTC	CASSLQGVYGYTF
.	TRBV20-1	few	TRBJ1-5	TGCAGCGCCCGAGGACAGATTAGCAATCAGCCCCAGCATTTT	CSARGQISNQPQHF
.	TRBV3-1	.	TRBJ1-5	TGTGCCAGCAGCCAAGCGGCGGGGCCCCAGCATTTT	CASSQAAGPQHF